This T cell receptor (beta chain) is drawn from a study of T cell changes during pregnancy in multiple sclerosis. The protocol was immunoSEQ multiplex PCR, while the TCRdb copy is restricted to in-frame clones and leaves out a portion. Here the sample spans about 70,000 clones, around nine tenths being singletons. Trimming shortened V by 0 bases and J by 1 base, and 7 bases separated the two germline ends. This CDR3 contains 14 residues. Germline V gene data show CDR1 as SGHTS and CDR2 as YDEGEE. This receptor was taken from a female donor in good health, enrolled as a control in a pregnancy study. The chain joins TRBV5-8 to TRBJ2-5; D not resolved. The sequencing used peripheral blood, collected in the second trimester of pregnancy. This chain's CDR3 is CASSLVSFQETQYF. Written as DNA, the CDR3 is TGTGCCAGCAGCTTGGTCTCGTTCCAAGAGACCCAGTACTTC.